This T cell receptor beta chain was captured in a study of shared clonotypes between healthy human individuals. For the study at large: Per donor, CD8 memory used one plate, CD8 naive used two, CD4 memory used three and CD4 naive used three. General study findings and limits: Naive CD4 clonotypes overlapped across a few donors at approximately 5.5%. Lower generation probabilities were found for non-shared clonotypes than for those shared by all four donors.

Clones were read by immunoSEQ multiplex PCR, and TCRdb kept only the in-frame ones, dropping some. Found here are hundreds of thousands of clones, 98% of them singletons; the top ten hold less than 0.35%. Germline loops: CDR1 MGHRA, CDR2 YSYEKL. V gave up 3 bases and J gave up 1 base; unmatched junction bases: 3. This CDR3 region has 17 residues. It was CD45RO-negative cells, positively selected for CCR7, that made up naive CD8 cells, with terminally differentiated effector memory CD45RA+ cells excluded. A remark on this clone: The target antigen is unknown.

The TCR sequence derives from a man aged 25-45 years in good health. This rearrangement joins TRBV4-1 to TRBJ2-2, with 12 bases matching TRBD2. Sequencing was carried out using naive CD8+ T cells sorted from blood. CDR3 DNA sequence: TGCGCCAGCAGCCACAGACTAGCGGGAGAGAACACCGGGGAGCTGTTTTTT. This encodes CASSHRLAGENTGELFF.